A selection of T cell receptor beta chains follows, all from one sample in a study of early T cells in non-severe SARS-CoV-2 infection. Each CDR3 protein gets one entry after TCRdb re-called the 5' RACE reads with MiXCR. The data show tens of thousands of distinct CDR3 sequences, over 9% seen once. Sequenced sample: whole blood. The receptors were gathered from an adult who was a healthcare worker with PCR-confirmed SARS-CoV-2 infection or an uninfected control (not recorded which). Each CDR3 is given with its conserved first and last residue. D genes are given only for firm matches. Rows give clone size only sometimes, using once, few, many, or a class for an expanded clone.

D	V	J	size	DNA	CDR3
NA	TRBV27	TRBJ2-1	NA	TGTGCCAGCTCCTTTAATCGGGTAGAGCAGTTCTTC	CASSFNRVEQFF
TRBD2	TRBV30	TRBJ2-1	many	TGTGCCTGGAGTGTACAGGGGACTAGCGGGAGGGTTGAGCAGTTCTTC	CAWSVQGTSGRVEQFF
TRBD1	TRBV18	TRBJ1-2	NA	TGTGCCAGCTCACCTAACAGGGGGTCTCTTTATGGCTACACCTTC	CASSPNRGSLYGYTF
TRBD1	TRBV9	TRBJ1-3	few	TGTGCCAGCAGCGCCATCCCCTACAGGGGGGGACTTCCGAGCTCTGGAAACACCATATATTTT	CASSAIPYRGGLPSSGNTIYF
TRBD2	TRBV7-6	TRBJ2-7	few	TGTGCCAGCAGCCCAACTGGACTAGCGGACGAGCAGTACTTC	CASSPTGLADEQYF
NA	TRBV6-5	TRBJ1-5	NA	TGTGCCAGCAGTCACGTGACACGGCAGCCCCAGCATTTT	CASSHVTRQPQHF
NA	TRBV6-5	TRBJ1-2	many	TGTGCCAGCAGCCCCGTTGCGACTAACTATGGCTACACCTTC	CASSPVATNYGYTF
NA	TRBV5-1	TRBJ1-2	NA	TGCGCCAGCAGCCTCGGCCCTTTAACGGGCGCTAACTATGGCTACACCTTC	CASSLGPLTGANYGYTF
TRBD1	TRBV6-5	TRBJ1-5	many	TGTGCCAGCAGCCGGACAGGGGGTCCAGAACAGCCCCAGCATTTT	CASSRTGGPEQPQHF
NA	TRBV3-1	TRBJ2-2	many	TGTGCCAGCGGGAAGAGGGAGGACACCTGGGCGACCACCGGGGAGCTGTTTTTT	CASGKREDTWATTGELFF
NA	TRBV12-3/TRBV12-4	TRBJ2-7	few	TGTGCCAGCAGTTTGACGGATCAGGGTATCGAGCAGTACTTC	CASSLTDQGIEQYF
NA	TRBV7-6	TRBJ2-1	few	TGTGCCAGCAGCTTAGCCCCTGACGAGCGGAACAATGAGCAGTTCTTC	CASSLAPDERNNEQFF
NA	TRBV7-8	TRBJ1-1	many	TGTGCCAGCAGCCCCCAGACAGCGAACACTGAAGCTTTCTTT	CASSPQTANTEAFF
TRBD2	TRBV4-1	TRBJ2-1	many	TGCGCCAGCAGCCATTCTCGAGCGGGAGGGCCCGGGGGTGAGCAGTTCTTC	CASSHSRAGGPGGEQFF
NA	TRBV27	TRBJ1-2	NA	TGTGCCAGCAGTTTGAGGCCCACCTATGGCTACACCTTC	CASSLRPTYGYTF
NA	TRBV5-6	TRBJ2-7	NA	TGTGCCAGCAGCTACGGATACGAGCAGTACTTC	CASSYGYEQYF
NA	TRBV10-3	TRBJ2-7	many	TGTGCCATCAAAGGGGACGGATCCTACGAGCAGTACTTC	CAIKGDGSYEQYF
NA	TRBV28	TRBJ1-1	few	TGTGCCAGCACCGCCGAGGACACTGAAGCTTTCTTT	CASTAEDTEAFF
NA	TRBV6-4	TRBJ2-1	many	TGTGCCAGCAGTGAACACAGGGACTCCTACAATGAGCAGTTCTTC	CASSEHRDSYNEQFF
NA	TRBV20-1	TRBJ2-1	few	TGCAGTCGGGGCGGGACCTCCTACAATGAGCAGTTCTTC	CSRGGTSYNEQFF
NA	TRBV7-9	TRBJ2-3	many	TGTGCCAGCAGCTCGCAGGGGCGCACAGATACGCAGTATTTT	CASSSQGRTDTQYF
NA	TRBV12-3/TRBV12-4	TRBJ1-2	many	TGTGCCAGCAGGTCCACAAGCTCCGGCTACACCTTC	CASRSTSSGYTF